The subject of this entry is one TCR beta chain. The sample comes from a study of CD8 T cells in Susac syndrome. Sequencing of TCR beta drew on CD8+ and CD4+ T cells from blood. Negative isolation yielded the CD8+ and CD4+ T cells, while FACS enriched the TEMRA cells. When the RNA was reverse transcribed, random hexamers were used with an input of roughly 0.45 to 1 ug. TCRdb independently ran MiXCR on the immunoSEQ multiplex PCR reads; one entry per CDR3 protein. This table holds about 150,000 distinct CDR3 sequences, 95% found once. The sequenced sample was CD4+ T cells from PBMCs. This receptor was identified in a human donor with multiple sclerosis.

Here the CDR3 DNA reads TGTGCCAGTAACATAGCGGGAGGGATCACAGATACGCAGTATTTT. Translating gives CASNIAGGITDTQYF. The rearrangement uses TRBV19 and TRBJ2-3; TRBD2 agrees at 11 bases. Trimming took 7 bases from V and 2 from J; bases not matched to a gene: 5. In germline, CDR1 is LNHDA, CDR2 SQIVND (reference sequence). The CDR3 is made up of 15 amino acids. Full variable domain (remainder filled in from reference TRBV19 and TRBJ2-3): DGGITQSPKYLFRKEGQNVTLSCEQNLNHDAMYWYRQDPGQGLRLIYYSQIVNDFQKGDIAEGYSVSREKKESFPLTVTSAQKNPTAFYLCASNIAGGITDTQYFGPGTRLTVL.